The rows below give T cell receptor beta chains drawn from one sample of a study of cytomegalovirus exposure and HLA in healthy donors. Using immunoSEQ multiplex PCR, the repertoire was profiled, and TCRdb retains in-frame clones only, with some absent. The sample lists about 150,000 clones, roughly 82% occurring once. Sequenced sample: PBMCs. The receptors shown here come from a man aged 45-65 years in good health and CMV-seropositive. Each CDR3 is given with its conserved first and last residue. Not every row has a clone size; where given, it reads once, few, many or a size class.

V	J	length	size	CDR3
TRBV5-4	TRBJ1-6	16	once	CASSPRGGTVNSPLHF
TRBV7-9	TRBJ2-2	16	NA	CSSSPAGTRDTGELFF
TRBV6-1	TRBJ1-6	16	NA	CASSEVGTGDNSPLHF
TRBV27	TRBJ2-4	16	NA	CASSLGRGSTKNIQYF
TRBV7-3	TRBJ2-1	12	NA	CASSLGLNEQFF
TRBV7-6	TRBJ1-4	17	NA	CASSLALVPGQNEKLFF
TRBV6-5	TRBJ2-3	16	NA	CASSYPDSLGTDTQYF
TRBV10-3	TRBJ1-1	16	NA	CAIRGATGEMNTEAFF
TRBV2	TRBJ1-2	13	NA	CASRISGANGYTF
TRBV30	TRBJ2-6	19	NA	CAWRTRTGSEALGANVLTF
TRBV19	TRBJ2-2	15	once	CATSPGQGAVRELFF
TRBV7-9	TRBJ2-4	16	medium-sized	CASSIREESGKNIQYF
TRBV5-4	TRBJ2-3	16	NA	CASSLETSGHTDTQYF
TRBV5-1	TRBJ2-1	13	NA	CASSLGGFNEQFF
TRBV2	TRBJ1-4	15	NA	CASSLTGAINEKLFF
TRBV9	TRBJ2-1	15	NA	CASSVDGGSEDEQFF
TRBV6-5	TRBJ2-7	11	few	CASSSGTKFLF
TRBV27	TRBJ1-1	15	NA	CASCYRGAGGTEAFF
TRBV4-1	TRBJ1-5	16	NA	CASSPKYLDTNQPQHF
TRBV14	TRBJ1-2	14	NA	CASSQDGREGGYTF
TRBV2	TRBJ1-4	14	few	CASSDIGVEKKLFF
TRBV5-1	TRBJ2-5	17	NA	CASSFDPVQGARETQYF
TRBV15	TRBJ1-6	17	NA	CATSSLDRSSYNSPLHF
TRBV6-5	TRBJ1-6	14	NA	CASSRDRAGSPLHF
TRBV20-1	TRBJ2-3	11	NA	CSAGRGDTQYF
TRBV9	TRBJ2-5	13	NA	CASSPGQRETQYF
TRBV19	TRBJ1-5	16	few	CASSHHDRGRNQPQHF
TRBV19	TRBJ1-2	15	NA	CASSSGQGAGYGYTF
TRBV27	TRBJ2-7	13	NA	CASTRTGENEQYF
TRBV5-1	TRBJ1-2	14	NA	CASSNPGTDYGHTF
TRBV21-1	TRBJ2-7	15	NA	CASSKGPAGFYEQYF
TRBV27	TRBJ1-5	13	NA	CASSIRNNQPQHF
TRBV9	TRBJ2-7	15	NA	CASSGGGSLDYEQYF
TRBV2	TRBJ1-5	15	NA	CASSDMSGGNQPQHF
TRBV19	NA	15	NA	CASKIGTGDSYEQYF
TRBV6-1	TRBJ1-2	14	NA	CASSEAGPYYGYTF
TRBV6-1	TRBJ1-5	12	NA	CASRTGRGPQHF
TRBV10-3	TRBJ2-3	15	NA	CAISEGQGATDTQYF
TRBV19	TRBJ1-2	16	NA	CASNGDRSAEDYGYTF
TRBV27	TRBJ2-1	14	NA	CASSTSGRHNEQFF
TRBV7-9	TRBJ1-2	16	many	CASSSRDREKIYGYTF
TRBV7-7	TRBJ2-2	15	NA	CASVFGTVNTGELFF
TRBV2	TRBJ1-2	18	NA	CASIRSPGTGVGSYGYTF
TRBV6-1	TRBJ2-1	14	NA	CASSEGLPSNEQFF
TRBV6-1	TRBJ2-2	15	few	CASLYALPNTGELFF
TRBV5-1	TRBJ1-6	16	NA	CASSLEAGARVSPLHF
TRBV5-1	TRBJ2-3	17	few	CASSGGWTGVNTDTQYF
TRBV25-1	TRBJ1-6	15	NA	CASSESRQGNSPLHF